What follows describes a single T cell receptor beta chain. Its target is unknown. The sample comes from a study of vaccination effects on CD4 cells after COVID-19. Study-level background: Post-vaccine samples followed the second dose by a median of 72 days. Findings and limits, study-wide: Marked clonal contraction was seen in infection- and vaccine-induced clones late after vaccination.

The length of the CDR3 is 12 residues. Germline V gene data show CDR1 as SQVTM and CDR2 as ANQGSEA. Trimming took off 7 bases at V and 4 bases at J, with 13 bases between the two ends. Here immunoSEQ multiplex PCR was the method, and the copy in TCRdb shows in-frame clones only, minus some. The top ten hold 1.2% of the sample, which has 67,000 or so clones, approximately 82% seen once. Using viral peptide pools, the ViraFEST assay grew out antigen-specific CD4+ T cells prior to sequencing. After about 10 days in culture, the CD4+ T cells were isolated. Of the BNT162b2 and mRNA-1273 vaccines, participants received two doses of one or the other.

The specimen comprised CD4+ T cells from PBMCs cultured with HCoV-229E spike peptides, sampled after COVID-19 vaccination. This rearrangement joins TRBV29-1 to TRBJ1-1, with D possibly being TRBD1 (5 bases). This receptor was obtained from a human donor who received a COVID-19 vaccine. The CDR3 DNA sequence: TGCAGCGGACTGACAGCCGGCACTGAAGCTTTCTTT. Translating it yields CSGLTAGTEAFF. Using reference TRBV29-1 and TRBJ1-1 for the parts outside the CDR3, the full variable domain is SAVISQKPSRDICQRGTSLTIQCQVDSQVTMMFWYRQQPGQSLTLIATANQGSEATYESGFVIDKFPISRPNLTFSTLTVSNMSPEDSSIYLCSGLTAGTEAFFGQGTRLTVV.